The 3 T cell receptor beta chains presented below share a single source sample, sequenced in a study of beta chain features in type 1 diabetes. Expressed TCRB transcripts were sequenced because the entire RNA isolate underwent reverse transcription. Only in-frame clones appear in the TCRdb table, and some are missing; sequencing was by immunoSEQ multiplex PCR. The sample has about 180,000 clones; about 12% are singletons. The sample was central memory CD4+ T cells from blood. The receptors were gathered from a woman between 18 and 30 years old in good health.

The rearrangement links TRBV5-1 to TRBJ1-2, with TRBD1 matching over 9 bases. V was clipped by 6 bases and J by 4 bases; unmatched bases: 4. Germline V CDR1 and CDR2: SGHRS, YFSETQ. The CDR3 extends over 13 amino acids. CDR3 protein: CASTGQGIYGYTF. CDR3 DNA sequence: TGCGCCAGCACCGGACAGGGGATCTATGGCTACACCTTC.

J is TRBJ1-5 and V is TRBV4-1, with 7 bases matching TRBD1. V was pared by 1 base and J by 10 bases, with 10 bases of the junction left unmatched. Looked up from germline, CDR1 is MGHRA and CDR2 is YSYEKL. This CDR3 is built from 15 residues. In DNA form, the CDR3 reads TGCGCCAGCAGCCAAGGAGAACAGGGGAATTTACCCCAGCATTTT. Amino acids: CASSQGEQGNLPQHF.

The table lists this clone with a few counts. The V gene is TRBV19, the J gene TRBJ1-5; TRBD1 matches 7 bases. Per the germline V gene, CDR1 is LNHDA and CDR2 is SQIVND (reference sequence). The CDR3 runs 15 residues. The V segment lost 5 bases and the J segment 6 bases; nucleotides outside the gene matches: 10. The CDR3 DNA follows: TGTGCCAGTAGTTTGGGGACAGCCGGTACTCAGCCCCAGCATTTT. This codes for CASSLGTAGTQPQHF.